A single sample gave rise to the 9 T cell receptor beta chains below, sequenced in a study of blood T cell repertoires in COVID-19. The data were produced by immunoSEQ multiplex PCR, yet TCRdb's version contains in-frame clones alone and is incomplete. This table holds more than 95,000 clones, about 91% found once. Sample: peripheral blood. The origin of the receptors is a human donor in a cohort sampled during active COVID-19.

This rearrangement joins TRBV29-1 to TRBJ1-3; D remains ambiguous. V lost 7 bases, J lost 3 bases, and 10 bases lay in between. The CDR3 contains 12 residues. Looked up from germline, CDR1 is SQVTM and CDR2 is ANQGSEA. The CDR3 sequence: CSAGLGGNTIYF. CDR3 DNA: TGCAGCGCAGGACTTGGTGGAAACACCATATATTTT.

This clone has only a few counts. V usage is TRBV5-1 and J usage is TRBJ2-1; the D gene is possibly TRBD1 (5 bases). This CDR3 spans 14 amino acids. Germline CDR1 reads SGHRS; CDR2 reads YFSETQ. The V gene lost 4 bases and the J gene lost 3 bases, with 11 bases spanning the gap. The CDR3 loop is CASSATGIYNEQFF. CDR3 DNA: TGCGCCAGCAGCGCAACAGGTATCTACAATGAGCAGTTCTTC.

The CDR3 sequence is CANHRRPFNHTF. The DNA for the CDR3 is TGTGCCAACCACCGGAGGCCCTTTAATCACACCTTC. This chain links TRBV24-1 with TRBJ1-2; the D is unclear. Germline V gene sequence: CDR1 KGHDR, CDR2 SFDVKD. Trimming cost V 11 bases and J 12 bases, with 21 bases left between them. The CDR3 has 12 residues.

The genes are TRBV18 and TRBJ1-1, with D perhaps TRBD1 (6 bases). Trimming cost V 3 bases and J 10 bases, with 30 bases left between them. Germline V gene sequence: CDR1 KGHSH, CDR2 LQKENI. The CDR3 is made up of 18 amino acids. The CDR3 sequence is CASSPKQGTGQKRVRAFF. In nucleotides, the CDR3 is TGTGCCAGCTCACCTAAACAAGGAACAGGGCAAAAAAGAGTTAGAGCTTTCTTT.

V usage is TRBV11-2 and J usage is TRBJ2-2; D unclear. Germline values: CDR1 SGHAT, CDR2 FQNNGV. The V end lost 5 bases, the J end lost 5 bases, and 12 bases lay between the germline ends. The CDR3 runs to 14 residues. This CDR3 reads CASSRVPYTGELFF. The CDR3, as DNA: TGTGCCAGCAGCCGGGTCCCTTATACCGGGGAGCTGTTTTTT.

The rearrangement links TRBV9 to TRBJ1-5; TRBD1 agrees at 7 bases. The germline V gene encodes CDR1 SGDLS and CDR2 YYNGEE. Trimming took 2 bases from V and 3 from J; bases not matched to a gene: 5. The CDR3 consists of 15 residues. The CDR3 DNA reads TGTGCCAGCAGCGTCGGGACAGCCTTCAATCAGCCCCAGCATTTT. Its protein is CASSVGTAFNQPQHF.

The chain carries TRBV13 and TRBJ2-1; 7 bases line up with TRBD2. Germline CDR1 and CDR2: PRHDT and FYEKMQ (reference sequence). CDR3 length: 16 amino acids. V lost 2 bases, J lost 0 bases, and 4 bases stayed unmatched. CDR3 DNA sequence: TGTGCCAGCAGCTTATCTAGCGGAAGCTCCTACAATGAGCAGTTCTTC. Residues: CASSLSSGSSYNEQFF.

The chain has TRBV9 and TRBJ2-1, with TRBD2 matching 15 bases. V lost 0 bases, J lost 7 bases, and 8 bases stayed unmatched. Germline assignment: CDR1 SGDLS and CDR2 YYNGEE. The CDR3 extends over 18 amino acids. CDR3 DNA sequence: TGTGCCAGCAGCGTAGTTCCGGGACTAGCGGGGGGATTAAATGAGCAGTTCTTC. Residues: CASSVVPGLAGGLNEQFF.

The chain recombines TRBV7-9 with TRBJ2-7, with D possibly being TRBD1 (5 bases). Trimming cost V 0 bases and J 5 bases, with 14 bases left between them. The germline CDR1 and CDR2 sequences are SEHNR and FQNEAQ (reference sequence). The CDR3 runs to 15 residues. This CDR3 reads CASSLAWGLPNEQYF. CDR3 nucleotide sequence: TGTGCCAGCAGCTTAGCCTGGGGCCTACCGAACGAGCAGTACTTC.